The clone carrying this T cell receptor beta chain occurred once. Its antigen is undetermined. Sequencing was performed with immunoSEQ multiplex PCR; in TCRdb, only in-frame clones are kept and a portion is missing. The sample holds 200,000 or so clones, roughly 91% seen once. This entry is derived from a study of T cell responses to AZD1222 COVID-19 vaccine. Study-wide results and limits: Spike-specific TCR depth and breadth grew after two AZD1222 doses. Clonal diversity may have been underestimated in mostly white British donors. Sampling that yielded the repertoires occurred only after the peak T cell response. There were vaccine-associated CD4 TCRs across spike, dominant at 160-218 and 743-854.

The sample here was peripheral blood, taken on day 0 of MenACWY control vaccination. This clonotype was obtained from an adult in good health.

The CDR3 DNA follows: TGTGCCAGCAGTTACACCAGTGACAGGGGGAACACTGAAGCTTTCTTT. This sequence encodes CASSYTSDRGNTEAFF. The chain joins TRBV6-5 to TRBJ1-1; 8 bases map to TRBD1. The CDR3 is 16 amino acids. Germline CDR1 is MNHEY and CDR2 is SVGAGI. V was pared by 2 bases and J by 1 base, with 6 bases of the junction left unmatched.